These T cell receptor beta chains were read from a single sample in a study of post-analysis software for immune sequencing data. One entry per CDR3 protein, called by TCRdb with MiXCR from the PCR reads. The sample lists fewer than 700,000 distinct CDR3 sequences, around 47% seen once, with about 1.5% in the top ten. The sample comprised blood. The receptors here all came from a girl aged 10 to 17 with multiple sclerosis. The CDR3 runs from the conserved cysteine through the conserved F or W. The order of the fields is V gene, J gene, D gene, clone size, CDR3 protein, CDR3 DNA. D genes are given only for firm matches. Part of the rows lack a size; the others show once, few, many or a class for expanded clones.

>TRBV21-1|TRBJ1-2|.|.
CASSIWGQTRPYGYTF
TGTGCCAGCAGCATTTGGGGACAGACAAGACCCTACGGCTACACCTTC
>TRBV5-1|TRBJ2-7|TRBD1|.
CASSVGQSEQYF
TGCGCCAGCAGCGTGGGACAGAGCGAGCAGTACTTC
>TRBV6-2/TRBV6-3|TRBJ1-1|.|.
CASSKQGMNTEAFF
TGTGCCAGCAGTAAACAGGGTATGAACACTGAAGCTTTCTTT
>TRBV27|TRBJ1-5|TRBD1|.
CASRAGQVIDSNQPQHF
TGTGCCAGCAGAGCGGGACAGGTAATTGATAGCAATCAGCCCCAGCATTTT
>TRBV7-9|TRBJ2-1|TRBD2|.
CASSTLSRTSGYNEQFF
TGTGCCAGCAGCACCCTGTCCCGGACTAGCGGGTATAATGAGCAGTTCTTC
>TRBV14|TRBJ2-1|TRBD1|few
CASSLDRVSSYNEQFF
TGTGCCAGCAGCCTCGACAGGGTAAGCTCCTACAATGAGCAGTTCTTC
>TRBV20-1|TRBJ2-1|TRBD2|few
CSARGGQEANEQFF
TGCAGTGCCCGGGGGGGCCAGGAAGCCAATGAGCAGTTCTTC
>TRBV5-5|TRBJ1-1|TRBD1|few
CASSQQGQGNTEAFF
TGTGCCAGCAGCCAACAGGGACAGGGGAACACTGAAGCTTTCTTT
>TRBV27|TRBJ2-3|.|.
CASSFLNSLRTDTQYF
TGTGCCAGCAGTTTCCTGAACTCCCTCCGCACAGATACGCAGTATTTT
>TRBV5-1|TRBJ2-1|.|once
CAGSSGGYNEQFF
TGCGCCGGCAGTTCGGGCGGCTACAATGAGCAGTTCTTC
>TRBV11-2|TRBJ2-1|.|.
CASSLGVTVGNEQFF
TGTGCCAGCAGCTTAGGGGTGACGGTAGGCAATGAGCAGTTCTTC
>TRBV5-4|TRBJ2-5|.|.
CASSTQGRNQETQYF
TGTGCCAGCAGCACCCAAGGGCGGAACCAAGAGACCCAGTACTTC
>TRBV13|TRBJ2-7|TRBD1|few
CASSDRGGASYEQYF
TGTGCCAGCAGCGACAGGGGGGGGGCCTCCTACGAGCAGTACTTC
>TRBV28|TRBJ2-7|.|few
CASSFVRRSGYEQYF
TGTGCCAGCAGTTTCGTCAGGCGGTCGGGCTACGAGCAGTACTTC
>TRBV12-3/TRBV12-4|TRBJ1-4|.|.
CASTNARGKLFF
TGTGCCAGCACCAACGCAAGGGGAAAACTGTTTTTT
>TRBV7-9|TRBJ2-1|.|few
CASSPGPGDEQFF
TGTGCCAGCAGCCCCGGACCGGGTGATGAGCAGTTCTTC
>TRBV10-3|TRBJ2-1|TRBD2|few
CAIRTSGYVMDEQFF
TGTGCCATCAGGACTAGCGGATATGTGATGGATGAGCAGTTCTTC
>TRBV12-3/TRBV12-4|TRBJ2-3|TRBD1|few
CASTRGTQYF
TGTGCCAGCACCAGGGGGACGCAGTATTTT
>TRBV20-1|TRBJ1-5|.|.
CSARPTGMGSNQPQHF
TGCAGTGCTAGACCAACAGGGATGGGGAGCAATCAGCCCCAGCATTTT
>TRBV20-1|TRBJ2-5|.|.
CSARDFGGQETQYF
TGCAGTGCTAGAGATTTCGGTGGCCAAGAGACCCAGTACTTC
>TRBV12-3/TRBV12-4|TRBJ1-5|TRBD1|few
CASRNRGSVQPQHF
TGTGCCAGCAGGAACAGGGGGTCGGTTCAGCCCCAGCATTTT
>TRBV11-2|TRBJ2-1|.|few
CASSLVQNEQFF
TGTGCCAGCAGCTTAGTACAGAATGAGCAGTTCTTC
>TRBV13|TRBJ2-1|.|.
CASSSRAHSYNEQFF
TGTGCCAGCAGCTCGAGGGCCCACTCCTACAATGAGCAGTTCTTC
>TRBV7-9|TRBJ2-5|.|.
CASSLPSGARETQYF
TGTGCCAGCAGTTTGCCCTCGGGGGCTAGGGAGACCCAGTACTTC
>TRBV20-1|TRBJ2-3|.|few
CSARAPIGVGTQYF
TGCAGTGCTAGAGCTCCCATCGGAGTGGGTACGCAGTATTTT
>TRBV11-1|TRBJ2-1|.|few
CARSPSLIDNEQFF
TGTGCCCGCAGCCCCTCTCTGATCGACAATGAGCAGTTCTTC
>TRBV7-2|TRBJ1-2|TRBD1|.
CASSKRDSSYGYTF
TGTGCCAGCAGCAAACGGGACAGTTCCTATGGCTACACCTTC
>TRBV12-3/TRBV12-4|TRBJ1-1|TRBD1|.
CASSWTGATTEAFF
TGTGCCAGCAGTTGGACAGGGGCTACCACTGAAGCTTTCTTT
>TRBV4-1|TRBJ2-2|TRBD1|.
CASSQPLGQGGSGELFF
TGCGCCAGCAGCCAACCCCTGGGACAGGGTGGCTCCGGGGAGCTGTTTTTT
>TRBV10-3|TRBJ2-7|.|few
CAISVDSSYERYF
TGTGCCATCAGTGTGGACAGCTCCTACGAGCGGTACTTC
>TRBV6-5|TRBJ1-2|TRBD1|.
CASSPGGGGYGYTF
TGTGCCAGCAGTCCAGGGGGGGGAGGCTATGGCTACACCTTC
>TRBV12-3/TRBV12-4|TRBJ1-1|.|.
CASSLGLGGTEAFF
TGTGCCAGCAGCTTAGGCCTGGGAGGAACTGAAGCTTTCTTT
>TRBV7-9|TRBJ2-7|TRBD1|.
CASSNPGTGSSYEQYF
TGTGCCAGCAGCAATCCCGGGACAGGGAGCTCCTACGAGCAGTACTTC
>TRBV7-3|TRBJ2-3|TRBD1|.
CASSLGTGQGSTDTQYF
TGTGCCAGCAGCTTAGGGACTGGACAGGGGAGCACAGATACGCAGTATTTT
>TRBV5-1|TRBJ2-2|.|few
CASSLRGGNLDGELFF
TGCGCCAGCAGCTTGCGCGGCGGGAACTTAGACGGGGAGCTGTTTTTT
>TRBV12-3/TRBV12-4|TRBJ1-5|.|.
CASTPAGDNQPQHF
TGTGCCAGCACCCCCGCAGGGGACAATCAGCCCCAGCATTTT
>TRBV7-2|TRBJ2-1|TRBD2|.
CASSFGGSLNEQFF
TGTGCCAGCAGCTTCGGGGGGAGCCTTAATGAGCAGTTCTTC
>TRBV5-1|TRBJ1-1|.|.
CASSLESTGLNTEAFF
TGCGCCAGCAGCTTGGAATCCACAGGGCTGAACACTGAAGCTTTCTTT
>TRBV3-1|TRBJ2-5|TRBD1|.
CASSRGTGGYNVQYF
TGTGCCAGCAGCCGGGGGACAGGGGGGTACAATGTGCAGTACTTC
>TRBV5-1|TRBJ2-1|TRBD2|.
CASSSVGGGGASYNEQFF
TGCGCCAGCAGCTCTGTCGGTGGCGGGGGGGCGTCCTACAATGAGCAGTTCTTC
>TRBV20-1|TRBJ2-1|TRBD2|.
CSARGGGAYEQFF
TGCAGTGCGCGTGGCGGGGGGGCCTACGAGCAGTTCTTC
>TRBV24-1|TRBJ2-1|.|.
CATSDFRLGNEQFF
TGTGCCACCAGTGATTTCCGACTAGGCAATGAGCAGTTCTTC